The present T cell receptor (beta chain) was sequenced within a study of regulatory T cells in long-lasting Graves disease. Investigators prepared the TCR beta libraries by applying iRepertoire HTBI primers and Arm-PCR of CDR3 regions. Each CDR3 protein gets one entry after TCRdb re-called the multiplex PCR reads with MiXCR. The sample holds around 250,000 distinct CDR3 sequences, around 20% seen once. This clonotype was counted many times. Germline trimming cut 2 bases from V and 2 bases from J; bases unmatched to any gene: 4. Germline lookup yields CDR1 MNHEY and CDR2 SVGEGT. This CDR3 comprises 15 residues. Time point noted: newly diagnosed GD, antithyroid drugs for less than 3 months. Preparation of the TCR library used RNA extracted from PBMCs. Graves' disease diagnoses used American Thyroid Association guidelines.

The chain couples TRBV6-2 or TRBV6-3 to TRBJ2-3; 7 nucleotides agree with TRBD1. This material consisted of peripheral blood mononuclear cells (PBMCs), taken at new diagnosis, from a patient treated with antithyroid drugs. This clonotype was obtained from a female donor with Graves disease. The CDR3 nucleotides read TGTGCCAGCAGTTACGGGACAGCTAACACAGATACGCAGTATTTT. It codes for CASSYGTANTDTQYF.